A single sample is the source of the 25 T cell receptor beta chains below, sequenced in a study of blood T cell repertoires in COVID-19. Sequencing used immunoSEQ multiplex PCR; TCRdb keeps in-frame clones, though not all of them. The data show around 100,000 clones, roughly 80% seen once. The sample consisted of peripheral blood. These receptors were obtained from a man aged 45-65 years with active or convalescent COVID-19.

The chain couples TRBV21-1 to TRBJ1-2. TRBV21-1 is a pseudogene. The CDR3 contains 12 residues. CDR3 in amino acids: CASTRYYPGDLF. CDR3 bases: TGTGCCAGCACCCGATATTATCCGGGAGACCTCTTC.

This rearrangement joins TRBV5-4 to TRBJ2-7; 7 nucleotides line up with TRBD2. Germline-derived CDR1 and CDR2 are SGHNT and YYREEE (reference sequence). V lost 0 bases to trimming and J lost 6 bases; unmatched junction nucleotides: 6. CDR3 size: 14 residues. The CDR3 nucleotides are TGTGCCAGCAGCTTGGGGGACTATAAGGTCGAGCAGTACTTC. This encodes CASSLGDYKVEQYF.

The CDR3 spells CASSLAGGTYEQYF. The CDR3 DNA reads TGTGCCAGCAGCCTAGCGGGAGGGACCTACGAGCAGTACTTC. V and J are TRBV3-1 (or the pseudogene TRBV3-2) and TRBJ2-7; 11 positions match TRBD2. Losses at the gene ends were 4 bases for V and 2 bases for J; bases not matched to a gene: 1. The CDR3 is made up of 14 amino acids. In germline, CDR1 is LGHDT, CDR2 YNNKEL (reference sequence).

The rearrangement uses TRBV19 and TRBJ2-1, with TRBD2 matching over 7 bases. The CDR3 consists of 17 residues. J was trimmed by 5 bases and V by 6 bases; bases with no gene match: 16. Germline CDR1 reads LNHDA; CDR2 reads SQIVND (reference sequence). CDR3 nucleotides: TGTGCCAGTAGGAACCCTGCCGGGACTAAGCCTCACAATGAGCAGTTCTTC. Translation: CASRNPAGTKPHNEQFF.

V gene TRBV7-2 combines with J gene TRBJ1-1; possible D gene TRBD1, 5 bases. From germline, CDR1 is SGHTA and CDR2 FQGNSA. V shed 4 bases and J shed 0 bases, with 9 bases lying between them. The length of the CDR3 is 14 residues. CDR3: CASSSGLMNTEAFF. CDR3 nucleotides: TGTGCCAGCAGCTCGGGACTTATGAACACTGAAGCTTTCTTT.

The V call is TRBV2, the J call TRBJ1-6, with D perhaps TRBD1 (5 bases). The germline CDR1 and CDR2 sequences are SNHLY and FYNNEI. The CDR3 has 15 residues. Between the trimmed V and J ends, which lost 7 bases and 6 bases, there was a span of 16 bases. CDR3 in DNA: TGTGCCAGCACGCCCTCGTCAGGGATTAATTCACCCCTCCACTTT. Translation gives CASTPSSGINSPLHF.

The rearrangement links TRBV5-1 to TRBJ1-4; D possibly corresponds to TRBD1 (6 bases). CDR1 is SGHRS, CDR2 YFSETQ, per germline. CDR3 size: 15 residues. V gave up 0 bases and J gave up 8 bases, with 14 bases separating them. The CDR3 region is CASSLGLGAEEKLFF. CDR3 DNA: TGCGCCAGCAGCTTGGGTTTGGGGGCAGAGGAAAAACTGTTTTTT.

This clone was detected only once. V usage is TRBV9 and J usage is TRBJ1-2; 8 bases fit TRBD1. The V and J ends lost 5 bases and 8 bases, in that order; junction bases with no gene match: 8. CDR3 size: 13 residues. CDR1 and CDR2 from the germline V gene are SGDLS and YYNGEE. For the CDR3, the DNA is TGTGCCAGCAGACCGGACAGGGAGGAAGGCTACACCTTC. Protein product: CASRPDREEGYTF.

This chain joins TRBV7-3 and TRBJ1-2; D gene ambiguous. From germline, CDR1 is SGHTA and CDR2 FQGTGA. This CDR3 spans 12 amino acids. Deletions cut 5 bases from V and 4 bases from J, with 8 bases between. CDR3 coding DNA: TGTGCCAGCAGCCTAGATGGCTATGGCTACACCTTC. Protein product: CASSLDGYGYTF. Together with reference TRBV7-3 and TRBJ1-2, the CDR3 gives the full variable domain: GAGVSQTPSNKVTEKGKYVELRCDPISGHTALYWYRQSLGQGPEFLIYFQGTGAADDSGLPNDRFFAVRPEGSVSTLKIQRTERGDSAVYLCASSLDGYGYTFGSGTRLTVV.

The rearrangement uses TRBV29-1 and TRBJ1-2, with D possibly matching TRBD1 (5 bases). The germline V gene has CDR1 SQVTM and CDR2 ANQGSEA. Trimming cost V 5 bases and J 4 bases, with 14 bases left between them. This CDR3 is 13 amino acids long. Here the CDR3 reads CSVTGQGGYGYTF. CDR3 bases: TGCAGCGTTACCGGGCAGGGTGGCTATGGCTACACCTTC.

This sequence joins TRBV30 and TRBJ2-3; 7 positions agree with TRBD2. The CDR3 is made up of 15 amino acids. Germline V CDR1 and CDR2: GTSNPN, SVGIG (reference sequence). V lost 4 bases to trimming and J lost 1 base; unmatched junction nucleotides: 8. The CDR3 sequence: CAWMRAGAGTDTQYF. The DNA of the CDR3 is TGTGCCTGGATGAGGGCGGGAGCGGGCACAGATACGCAGTATTTT.

A few counts support this clone. The chain is built from TRBV7-3 and TRBJ1-6; 8 bases line up with TRBD1. The CDR3 sequence is 17 residues long. Germline assignment: CDR1 SGHTA and CDR2 FQGTGA. Trimming cost V 5 bases and J 10 bases; bases outside gene matches: 16. The CDR3 DNA sequence: TGTGCCAGCAGCCCGTTCCCGGACAGGGAGGTTCGGTCACCCCTCCACTTT. Translated: CASSPFPDREVRSPLHF.

The rearrangement uses TRBV5-1 and TRBJ2-7; 10 bases agree with TRBD2. J gave up 2 bases and V 2 bases, and 4 bases lay outside the gene matches. Germline V gives CDR1 SGHRS, CDR2 YFSETQ. The CDR3 contains 15 residues. CDR3 region: CASSFQLAGPYEQYF. CDR3 sequence (DNA): TGCGCCAGCAGCTTCCAACTAGCGGGGCCCTACGAGCAGTACTTC.

The chain carries TRBV7-9 and TRBJ2-7; the D gene is possibly TRBD2 (7 bases). Germline loops: CDR1 SEHNR, CDR2 FQNEAQ (reference sequence). Trimming cost V 1 base and J 4 bases, with 14 bases left between them. This CDR3 comprises 15 residues. The CDR3 bases are TGTGCCAGCAGCTTAGAGGGTGGGGGGGCTTACGAGCAGTACTTC. It encodes CASSLEGGGAYEQYF.

This chain links TRBV7-9 with TRBJ1-5; D remains ambiguous. Trimming removed 3 bases from V and 3 bases from J, with 6 bases in between. Germline CDR1 is SEHNR and CDR2 is FQNEAQ (reference sequence). There are 13 residues in the CDR3. The CDR3 loop reads CASSFSDNQPQHF. The CDR3 nucleotides read TGTGCCAGCAGCTTCAGTGACAATCAGCCCCAGCATTTT.

The chain employs TRBV11-3 and TRBJ2-2, with D perhaps TRBD2 (7 bases). V lost 1 base and J 7 bases, leaving 22 bases between the germline ends. Germline V gives CDR1 SGHNT, CDR2 YENEEA. This CDR3 is built from 18 residues. CDR3 DNA: TGTGCCAGCAGCTTAGGAAGCGGCGGGGGCGTATTTAGCGGGGAGCTGTTTTTT. Translation: CASSLGSGGGVFSGELFF.

This chain links TRBV6-6 with TRBJ1-6; D not certain. V was shortened by 7 bases and J by 8 bases, with 12 bases between the two germline ends. The CDR3 has 13 residues. Per germline, CDR1 MNHNY and CDR2 SVGAGI (reference sequence). The CDR3 reads CASMQALDSPLHF. CDR3 nucleotide sequence: TGTGCCAGCATGCAGGCACTGGATTCACCCCTCCACTTT.

The chain carries TRBV27 and TRBJ1-5; unclear D gene. Trimming took off 1 base at V and 9 bases at J, with 13 bases between the two ends. The CDR3 has 14 residues. Looked up from germline, CDR1 is MNHEY and CDR2 is SMNVEV (reference sequence). For the CDR3, the DNA is TGTGCCAGCAGTTTATTGGCAGCTCCAGGGCCCCAGCATTTT. This translates into CASSLLAAPGPQHF.

V gene TRBV5-1 combines with J gene TRBJ1-6; possible D gene TRBD1, 5 bases. The V gene's germline CDR1 is SGHRS and CDR2 YFSETQ. Trimming stripped 1 base from V and 10 bases from J, with 12 bases between. The CDR3 contains 14 residues. The CDR3 DNA reads as TGCGCCAGCAGCTTGAGGGGACTAATGTCACCCCTCCACTTT. This encodes CASSLRGLMSPLHF.

J is TRBJ2-1 and V is TRBV6-1; possibly TRBD2 for D (5 bases). This CDR3 has 13 amino acids. In germline, CDR1 is MNHNS, CDR2 SASEGT. V lost 1 base and J 9 bases, leaving 10 bases between the germline ends. In DNA, the CDR3 is TGTGCCAGCAGTGAAGGGCTAGCTGTTGAGCAGTTCTTC. The encoded protein is CASSEGLAVEQFF.

This clone showed up just once. V and J are TRBV9 and TRBJ2-6, with TRBD1 identical over 12 bases. Germline assignment: CDR1 SGDLS and CDR2 YYNGEE. V shed 5 bases, J shed 2 bases, and the junction held 2 bases outside the gene matches. This CDR3 spans 16 amino acids. In DNA, the CDR3 is TGTGCCAGCAGGGGACAGGGGGCGCCTGGGGCCAACGTCCTGACTTTC. Amino acids: CASRGQGAPGANVLTF.

The chain uses TRBV9 and TRBJ2-3, with D hard to call. Germline assignment: CDR1 SGDLS and CDR2 YYNGEE. The length of the CDR3 is 16 residues. The V end was cut by 2 bases, the J end by 1 base, with 14 bases between. The CDR3 loop reads CASSVIGGIGTDTQYF. In DNA, the CDR3 is TGTGCCAGCAGCGTCATAGGCGGAATAGGCACAGATACGCAGTATTTT.

V is TRBV11-2 and J is TRBJ2-7; tentative D call: TRBD1 (5 bases). Germline-derived CDR1 and CDR2 are SGHAT and FQNNGV. V lost 0 bases and J lost 6, with 6 bases in between. CDR3 length: 12 amino acids. Here the CDR3 DNA reads TGTGCCAGCAGCTTAGACAGGGTCGAGCAGTACTTC. This codes for CASSLDRVEQYF.

This clone was observed a few times. The CDR3 DNA reads TGTGCCAGTACTAGGGACAGGGGCAATCAGCCCCAGCATTTT. Translating gives CASTRDRGNQPQHF. This sequence joins TRBV19 and TRBJ1-5; TRBD1 matches 9 bases. This CDR3 region has 14 residues. CDR1 is LNHDA and CDR2 is SQIVND in the germline V gene (reference sequence). Losses at the gene ends were 7 bases for V and 2 bases for J; bases not matched to a gene: 3. The complete variable domain, with remaining parts taken from reference TRBV19 and TRBJ1-5, reads DGGITQSPKYLFRKEGQNVTLSCEQNLNHDAMYWYRQDPGQGLRLIYYSQIVNDFQKGDIAEGYSVSREKKESFPLTVTSAQKNPTAFYLCASTRDRGNQPQHFGDGTRLSIL.

CDR3: CASSHLDRGQDEQYF. CDR3 sequence (DNA): TGTGCCAGCAGCCATTTGGACAGGGGGCAGGACGAGCAGTACTTC. This rearrangement joins TRBV3-1 (or the pseudogene TRBV3-2) to TRBJ2-7; 11 bases line up with TRBD1. The CDR3 extends over 15 amino acids. With 3 bases clipped from V and 5 bases from J, the junction kept 6 bases outside the gene matches. The germline V gene encodes CDR1 LGHDT and CDR2 YNNKEL (reference sequence).